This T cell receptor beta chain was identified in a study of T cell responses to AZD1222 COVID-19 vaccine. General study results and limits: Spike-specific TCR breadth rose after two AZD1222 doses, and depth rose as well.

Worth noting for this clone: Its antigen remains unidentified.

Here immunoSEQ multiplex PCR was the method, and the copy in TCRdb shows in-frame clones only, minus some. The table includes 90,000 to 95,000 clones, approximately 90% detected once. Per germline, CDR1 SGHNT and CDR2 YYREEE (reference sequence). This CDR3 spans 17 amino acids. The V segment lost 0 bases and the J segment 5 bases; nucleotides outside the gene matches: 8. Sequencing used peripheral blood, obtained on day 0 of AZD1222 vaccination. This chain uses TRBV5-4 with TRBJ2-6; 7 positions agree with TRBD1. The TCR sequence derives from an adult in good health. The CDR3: CASSLASTGARANVLTF. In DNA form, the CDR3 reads TGTGCCAGCAGCTTGGCCTCCACAGGGGCCCGGGCCAACGTCCTGACTTTC.